Below are 31 T cell receptor beta chains sequenced from a single sample in a study of shared clonotypes between healthy human individuals. This table comes from immunoSEQ multiplex PCR, and its TCRdb copy is limited to in-frame clones, with some not included. The repertoire holds over 1.5 million clones, with 95% to 99% as singletons. Sequencing input: naive CD4+ T cells sorted from blood. Regarding subset: CD45RA+ positively selected. The receptors were gathered from a man aged 25 to 40 in good health.

The CDR3 here is CASSEWGAEQYF. The DNA of the CDR3 is TGTGCCAGCAGTGAATGGGGGGCCGAGCAGTACTTC. The chain recombines TRBV6-1 with TRBJ2-7; D assignment may be TRBD1 or TRBD2 (6 bases each). Germline assignment: CDR1 MNHNS and CDR2 SASEGT. CDR3 length: 12 amino acids. Deletions cut 2 bases from V and 6 bases from J, with 8 bases between.

The chain employs TRBV6-1 and TRBJ2-5; 9 bases fit TRBD2. This CDR3 has 15 residues. Trimming removed 6 bases from V and 7 bases from J; junction bases left unmatched: 12. Germline V gene sequence: CDR1 MNHNS, CDR2 SASEGT. The CDR3, as DNA: TGTGCCAGCAGGACTGCTGTAGCGGGAGCCGGGACCCAGTACTTC. It translates to CASRTAVAGAGTQYF.

V usage is TRBV4-1 and J usage is TRBJ1-2; D is possibly TRBD1 (6 bases). The CDR3 has 17 residues. V was shortened by 6 bases and J by 2 bases, with 22 bases between the two germline ends. Germline CDR1 MGHRA, CDR2 YSYEKL. The CDR3 DNA follows: TGCGCCAGCAGGCTCTTAAGTGGGGGCACTAACAACTATGGCTACACCTTC. As protein: CASRLLSGGTNNYGYTF.

The V and J genes are TRBV20-1 and TRBJ2-5, with a weak D call TRBD1 (6 bases). CDR1 and CDR2 from the germline V gene are DFQATT and SNEGSKA (reference sequence). This CDR3 region has 11 residues. With 6 bases removed from V and 5 bases from J, the gap between germline ends came to 10 bases. DNA for the CDR3: TGCAGTGCGGGACAATGGGAGACCCAGTACTTC. Amino acids: CSAGQWETQYF.

The gene calls are TRBV7-8 and TRBJ2-5; perhaps TRBD2 as D (5 bases). The length of the CDR3 is 16 residues. V lost 0 bases and J 6 bases, leaving 17 bases between the germline ends. Germline CDR1 is SGHVS and CDR2 is FQNEAQ. The CDR3 loop is CASSLAVDRFGKTQYF. CDR3 DNA sequence: TGTGCCAGCAGCTTAGCGGTCGACCGGTTCGGGAAGACCCAGTACTTC.

The gene calls are TRBV10-3 and TRBJ2-7; D is uncertain. The V end was cut by 3 bases, the J end by 6 bases, with 6 bases between. The CDR3 loop spans 11 amino acids. Germline lookup yields CDR1 ENHRY and CDR2 SYGVKD. The CDR3 bases are TGTGCCATCAGTGACACCAGCGAGCAGTACTTC. Residues: CAISDTSEQYF.

The chain combines TRBV5-4 with TRBJ1-4; D is unresolved. Germline V gives CDR1 SGHNT, CDR2 YYREEE (reference sequence). The germline V and J ends were trimmed by 0 bases and 4 bases, with 10 bases remaining between them. The CDR3 has 15 residues. The CDR3 DNA is TGTGCCAGCAGCTTGGCCGAACCAGTTAATGAAAAACTGTTTTTT. Its protein is CASSLAEPVNEKLFF.

This clone appeared a single time. V usage is TRBV2 and J usage is TRBJ2-1, with 8 nucleotides matching TRBD2. The ends lost 6 bases at V and 7 bases at J; junction bases unmatched: 2. CDR1 and CDR2 (germline): SNHLY, FYNNEI. The CDR3 runs to 12 residues. The CDR3 bases are TGTGCCAGCAGGGTAGCGGGGAATGAGCAGTTCTTC. Its translation: CASRVAGNEQFF.

This clone was counted between two and nine times. The J gene is TRBJ1-2, the V gene TRBV19; 9 positions match TRBD1. The length of the CDR3 is 15 residues. J was trimmed by 4 bases and V by 5 bases; bases with no gene match: 8. CDR1 is LNHDA, CDR2 SQIVND, per germline (reference sequence). The CDR3 DNA sequence: TGTGCCAGTAGTCCTGGGGACAGGGAGAGCTATGGCTACACCTTC. Its protein product is CASSPGDRESYGYTF.

The rearrangement uses TRBV19 and TRBJ2-5; 11 nucleotides align to TRBD2. The CDR3 loop spans 15 amino acids. With V trimmed by 4 bases and J by 5 bases, 6 bases remained unmatched. From germline, CDR1 is LNHDA and CDR2 SQIVND (reference sequence). CDR3 DNA sequence: TGTGCCAGTAGTAACCTACTAGCGGGAGTCGAGACCCAGTACTTC. Its translation: CASSNLLAGVETQYF.

This sequence joins TRBV6-1 and TRBJ1-2, with no clear D. CDR3 length: 14 amino acids. Trimming pared 1 base from V and 0 bases from J, leaving 6 bases between. Germline CDR1 MNHNS, CDR2 SASEGT. CDR3 DNA: TGTGCCAGCAGTGAAGATCCACCTAACTATGGCTACACCTTC. Translating it yields CASSEDPPNYGYTF.

The chain carries TRBV29-1 and TRBJ2-7; D unclear. The CDR3 runs to 13 residues. V was trimmed by 4 bases and J by 7 bases, leaving 17 bases between them. Germline CDR1 is SQVTM and CDR2 is ANQGSEA. CDR3 protein: CSVARTEGLEQYF. CDR3 sequence (DNA): TGCAGCGTTGCTAGGACGGAAGGTCTTGAGCAGTACTTC.

This clone was seen more than once but under ten times. CDR3 loop: CASSPRGEGELFF. The CDR3 coding sequence is TGTGCCAGCAGCCCAAGGGGCGAAGGGGAGCTGTTTTTT. The rearrangement links TRBV7-9 to TRBJ2-2; D perhaps matches TRBD1 (5 bases). CDR3 length equals 13 residues. Between the trimmed V and J ends, which lost 5 bases and 8 bases, there was a span of 12 bases. Germline V gives CDR1 SEHNR, CDR2 FQNEAQ (reference sequence).

The gene calls are TRBV28 and TRBJ1-5, with D possibly TRBD1 on 5 matching bases. Germline V lookup: CDR1 MDHEN, CDR2 SYDVKM. V was clipped by 9 bases and J by 1 base, with 10 bases between them. The CDR3 sequence is 13 residues long. CDR3 in amino acids: CASYRFSNQPQHF. DNA of the CDR3: TGTGCCAGTTACAGGTTCAGCAATCAGCCCCAGCATTTT. The full variable domain, completed using reference TRBV28 and TRBJ1-5, is DVKVTQSSRYLVKRTGEKVFLECVQDMDHENMFWYRQDPGLGLRLIYFSYDVKMKEKGDIPEGYSVSREKKERFSLILESASTNQTSMYLCASYRFSNQPQHFGDGTRLSIL.

The DNA for the CDR3 is TGTGCCAGTAGTTCGGTGCAGGGGGCAAGTCAGCCCCAGCATTTT. Translation: CASSSVQGASQPQHF. The chain carries TRBV19 and TRBJ1-5; TRBD1 aligns across 8 bases. Per the germline V gene, CDR1 is LNHDA and CDR2 is SQIVND (reference sequence). The CDR3 length is 15 residues. V trimming: 5 bases; J trimming: 6 bases; junction bases outside the gene matches: 9.

The chain employs TRBV7-2 and TRBJ2-2; weak D call: TRBD2 (6 bases). The CDR3 totals 14 residues. Germline lookup yields CDR1 SGHTA and CDR2 FQGNSA. With 5 bases removed from V and 6 bases from J, the gap between germline ends came to 13 bases. CDR3 DNA: TGTGCCAGCAGCCTACTAGCTGGACCCGGGGAGCTGTTTTTT. Protein product: CASSLLAGPGELFF. Based on the CDR3 plus reference TRBV7-2 and TRBJ2-2, the full variable domain is GAGVSQSPSNKVTEKGKDVELRCDPISGHTALYWYRQSLGQGLEFLIYFQGNSAPDKSGLPSDRFSAERTGGSVSTLTIQRTQQEDSAVYLCASSLLAGPGELFFGEGSRLTVL.

The J gene is TRBJ2-7, the V gene TRBV7-2; tentative D call: TRBD2 (6 bases). The CDR3 covers 16 residues. V was cut by 6 bases and J by 4 bases, with 22 bases left in between. Germline loops: CDR1 SGHTA, CDR2 FQGNSA. The CDR3 sequence is CASSPTGTLLGYEQYF. In DNA, the CDR3 is TGTGCCAGCAGTCCGACGGGGACTCTTCTCGGGTACGAGCAGTACTTC.

CDR3 region: CASSLQGRSGYF. The CDR3 DNA reads TGTGCCAGCAGTTTACAGGGGCGGTCTGGTTACTTC. The J gene is TRBJ2-7, the V gene TRBV2; 7 nucleotides line up with TRBD1. The CDR3 covers 12 residues. Trimming cost V 5 bases and J 13 bases; bases outside gene matches: 11. Germline CDR1 reads SNHLY; CDR2 reads FYNNEI.

The V and J genes are TRBV5-1 and TRBJ2-5; 7 nucleotides agree with TRBD1. Trimming cost V 5 bases and J 3 bases; bases outside gene matches: 7. Germline V gives CDR1 SGHRS, CDR2 YFSETQ. The CDR3 spans 14 residues. The CDR3 nucleotides read TGCGCCAGCAGGCCGGGGACAGACAAAGAGACCCAGTACTTC. This encodes CASRPGTDKETQYF.

This clone is a singleton in its sample. The chain links TRBV15 to TRBJ2-1, with unresolved D. CDR1 and CDR2 (germline): LNHNV, YYDKDF (reference sequence). The CDR3 is 15 residues long. V dropped 1 base and J dropped 0 bases, with 7 bases sitting between them. The CDR3 DNA follows: TGTGCCACCAGCAGAGTAGGGCGCTCCTACAATGAGCAGTTCTTC. Amino acid sequence: CATSRVGRSYNEQFF.

The chain is built from TRBV5-4 and TRBJ2-3; D unresolved. Germline loops: CDR1 SGHNT, CDR2 YYREEE (reference sequence). The CDR3 contains 15 residues. V gave up 1 base and J gave up 1 base, with 10 bases separating them. CDR3 in amino acids: CASSLSGVGTDTQYF. CDR3 nucleotides: TGTGCCAGCAGCTTGTCGGGTGTCGGCACAGATACGCAGTATTTT.

The CDR3 loop is CASSEQQGRETQYF. DNA for the CDR3: TGTGCCAGCAGTGAACAGCAGGGGCGGGAGACCCAGTACTTC. V gene TRBV6-1 combines with J gene TRBJ2-5; D may be TRBD1 (6 bases). V lost 2 bases and J 5 bases, leaving 12 bases between the germline ends. Germline V lookup: CDR1 MNHNS, CDR2 SASEGT. CDR3 size: 14 residues.

The J gene is TRBJ1-3, the V gene TRBV5-1, with unresolved D. This CDR3 is built from 15 residues. Germline CDR1 is SGHRS and CDR2 is YFSETQ. Trimming cost V 4 bases and J 0 bases, with 11 bases left between them. CDR3 amino acids: CASSPDKSSGNTIYF. Here the CDR3 DNA reads TGCGCCAGCAGCCCCGACAAGAGCTCTGGAAACACCATATATTTT.

The rearrangement links TRBV28 to TRBJ2-1; 15 nucleotides agree with TRBD2. This CDR3 is built from 17 residues. J gave up 2 bases and V 6 bases, and 5 bases lay outside the gene matches. Germline values: CDR1 MDHEN, CDR2 SYDVKM. CDR3 in amino acids: CASRSGLAGGTYNEQFF. CDR3 nucleotides: TGTGCCAGCAGGTCGGGACTAGCGGGAGGTACCTACAATGAGCAGTTCTTC.

This chain links TRBV28 with TRBJ1-2; no clear D. Trimming left V 2 bases short and J 3 bases short, with 10 bases between. CDR1 is MDHEN, CDR2 SYDVKM, per germline. This CDR3 is 14 amino acids long. The CDR3 loop is CASSLARFDYGYTF. The CDR3 DNA reads TGTGCCAGCAGTTTAGCAAGGTTTGACTATGGCTACACCTTC.

This chain links TRBV4-1 with TRBJ2-1; D perhaps matches TRBD2 (5 bases). The CDR3 contains 18 residues. Germline CDR1 and CDR2: MGHRA and YSYEKL. Trimming removed 2 bases from V and 7 bases from J, with 24 bases in between. Here the CDR3 reads CASSQRPHGVASGNEQFF. The CDR3 DNA sequence: TGCGCCAGCAGCCAACGCCCCCATGGGGTAGCTTCGGGAAATGAGCAGTTCTTC.

The gene calls are TRBV7-6 and TRBJ2-1; 9 bases are shared with TRBD2. The CDR3 length is 15 residues. Germline CDR1 is SGHVS and CDR2 is FNYEAQ. The junction had 7 bases not matched to a gene; V was cut back by 4 bases and J by 6 bases. CDR3 residues: CASSSASGNGNEQFF. The DNA for the CDR3 is TGTGCCAGCAGCTCGGCTAGCGGGAATGGCAATGAGCAGTTCTTC.

This chain uses TRBV9 with TRBJ2-3; 9 bases are a match to TRBD2. In germline, CDR1 is SGDLS, CDR2 YYNGEE. The CDR3 has 15 amino acids. Trimming took 6 bases from V and 2 from J; bases not matched to a gene: 7. The CDR3 sequence: CASKPTSGHTDTQYF. CDR3 DNA: TGTGCCAGCAAACCGACTAGCGGACACACAGATACGCAGTATTTT.

The genes are TRBV7-3 and TRBJ2-2; 8 nucleotides match TRBD1. Germline V gene data show CDR1 as SGHTA and CDR2 as FQGTGA. CDR3 size: 16 residues. The V gene end was trimmed by 2 bases and the J gene end by 6 bases; junction bases not matched to a gene: 8. The DNA for the CDR3 is TGTGCCAGCAGCTTATCGCGGACAGGGTCACCCGGGGAGCTGTTTTTT. Translation: CASSLSRTGSPGELFF.

The J gene is TRBJ1-2, the V gene TRBV10-3; D not certain. CDR1 is ENHRY and CDR2 is SYGVKD in the germline V gene. The CDR3 consists of 12 residues. V lost 3 bases to trimming and J lost 5 bases, with 7 bases between them. In nucleotides, the CDR3 is TGTGCCATCAGTGACGGGTCGTATGGCTACACCTTC. Its protein is CAISDGSYGYTF.

This chain joins TRBV5-8 and TRBJ2-3, with no clear D. Per the germline V gene, CDR1 is SGHTS and CDR2 is YDEGEE. The CDR3 contains 13 residues. V shed 2 bases and J shed 2 bases, with 6 bases lying between them. The DNA of the CDR3 is TGTGCCAGCAGCTTTTATAACACAGATACGCAGTATTTT. Translated: CASSFYNTDTQYF.